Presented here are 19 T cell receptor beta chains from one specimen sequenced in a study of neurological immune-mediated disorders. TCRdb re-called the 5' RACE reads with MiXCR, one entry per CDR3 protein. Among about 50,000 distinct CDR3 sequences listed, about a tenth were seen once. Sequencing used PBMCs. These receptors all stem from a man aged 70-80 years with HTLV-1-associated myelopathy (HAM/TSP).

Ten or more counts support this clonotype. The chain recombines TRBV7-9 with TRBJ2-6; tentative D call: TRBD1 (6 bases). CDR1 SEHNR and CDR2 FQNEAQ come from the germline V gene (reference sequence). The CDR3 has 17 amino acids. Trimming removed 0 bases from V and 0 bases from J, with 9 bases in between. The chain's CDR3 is CASSLATGSSGANVLTF. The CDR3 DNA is TGTGCCAGCAGCTTAGCTACAGGGAGCTCTGGGGCCAACGTCCTGACTTTC.

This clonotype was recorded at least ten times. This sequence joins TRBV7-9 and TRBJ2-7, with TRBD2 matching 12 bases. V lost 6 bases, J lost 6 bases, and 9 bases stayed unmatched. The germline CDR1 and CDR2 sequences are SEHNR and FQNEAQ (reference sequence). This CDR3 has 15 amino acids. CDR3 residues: CASSRTSGIAPEQYF. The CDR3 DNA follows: TGTGCCAGCAGTCGGACTAGCGGGATTGCTCCCGAGCAGTACTTC.

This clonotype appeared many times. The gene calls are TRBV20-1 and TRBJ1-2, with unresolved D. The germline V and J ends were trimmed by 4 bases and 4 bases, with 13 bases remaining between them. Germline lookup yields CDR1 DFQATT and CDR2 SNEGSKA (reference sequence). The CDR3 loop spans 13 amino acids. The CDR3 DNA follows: TGCAGTGCTAAACCAGCCTCGGGCTATGGCTACACCTTC. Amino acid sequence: CSAKPASGYGYTF.

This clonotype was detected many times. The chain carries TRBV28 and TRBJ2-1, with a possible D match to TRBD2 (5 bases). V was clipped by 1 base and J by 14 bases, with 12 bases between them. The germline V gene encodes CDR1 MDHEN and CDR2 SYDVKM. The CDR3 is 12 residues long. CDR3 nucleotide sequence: TGTGCCAGCAGTTTATTGGGCGAGGGAGAGTTCTTC. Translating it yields CASSLLGEGEFF.

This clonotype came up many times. CDR3 amino acids: CASSLGFIDRSQYF. In DNA form, the CDR3 reads TGCGCCAGCAGCTTAGGTTTTATCGACAGGTCGCAGTACTTC. The rearrangement joins TRBV5-1 to TRBJ2-5, with D possibly TRBD1 on 6 matching bases. Germline V gives CDR1 SGHRS, CDR2 YFSETQ. The V gene lost 2 bases and the J gene lost 11 bases, with 19 bases spanning the gap. The CDR3 sequence is 14 residues long.

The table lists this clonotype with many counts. Written as DNA, the CDR3 is TGCAGTGCTTACCGACTAGCGGGAGGGTACAATGAGCAGTTCTTC. Translated, it gives CSAYRLAGGYNEQFF. The rearrangement uses TRBV20-1 and TRBJ2-1; 14 bases match TRBD2. This CDR3 is built from 15 residues. The J segment lost 4 bases and the V segment lost 5 bases, leaving 4 bases of the junction unmatched. Germline V lookup: CDR1 DFQATT, CDR2 SNEGSKA (reference sequence).

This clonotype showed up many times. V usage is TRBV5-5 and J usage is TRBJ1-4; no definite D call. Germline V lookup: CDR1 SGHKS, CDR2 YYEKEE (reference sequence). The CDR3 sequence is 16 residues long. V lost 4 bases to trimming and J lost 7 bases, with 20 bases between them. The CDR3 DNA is TGTGCCAGCAGCCCATCCTGGACGAGAGGGAGTGAAAAACTGTTTTTT. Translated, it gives CASSPSWTRGSEKLFF.

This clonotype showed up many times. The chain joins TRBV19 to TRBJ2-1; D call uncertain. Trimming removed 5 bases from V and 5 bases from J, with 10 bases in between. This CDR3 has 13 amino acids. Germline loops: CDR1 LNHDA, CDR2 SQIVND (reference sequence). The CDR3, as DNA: TGTGCCAGTAGTTCCCGTCTAGACAATGAGCAGTTCTTC. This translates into CASSSRLDNEQFF.

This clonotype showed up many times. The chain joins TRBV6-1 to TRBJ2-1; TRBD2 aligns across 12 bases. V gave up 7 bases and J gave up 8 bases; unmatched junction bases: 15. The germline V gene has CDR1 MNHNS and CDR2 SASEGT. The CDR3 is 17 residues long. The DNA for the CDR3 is TGTGCCAGCAAGACAGCCCCACTAGCGGGAGGCCGGGATGAGCAGTTCTTC. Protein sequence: CASKTAPLAGGRDEQFF.

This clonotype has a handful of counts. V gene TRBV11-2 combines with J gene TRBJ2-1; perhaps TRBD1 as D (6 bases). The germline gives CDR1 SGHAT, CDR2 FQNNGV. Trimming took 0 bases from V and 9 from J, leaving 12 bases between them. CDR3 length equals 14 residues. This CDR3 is CASSLDTGWSEQFF. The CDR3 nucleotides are TGTGCCAGCAGCTTAGATACAGGGTGGAGTGAGCAGTTCTTC.

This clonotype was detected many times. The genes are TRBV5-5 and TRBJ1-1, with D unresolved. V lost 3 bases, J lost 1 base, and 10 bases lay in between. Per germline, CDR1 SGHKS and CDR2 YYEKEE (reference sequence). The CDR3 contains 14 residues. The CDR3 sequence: CASSSRLENTEAFF. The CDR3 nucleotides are TGTGCCAGCAGCTCGCGACTGGAGAACACTGAAGCTTTCTTT.

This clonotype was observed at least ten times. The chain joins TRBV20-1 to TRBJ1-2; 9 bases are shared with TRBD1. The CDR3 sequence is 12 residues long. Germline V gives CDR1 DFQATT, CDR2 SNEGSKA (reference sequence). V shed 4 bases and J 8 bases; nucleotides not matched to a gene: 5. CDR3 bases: TGCAGTGCTAAAATACAGGGGGCGGGCTACACCTTC. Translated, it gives CSAKIQGAGYTF.

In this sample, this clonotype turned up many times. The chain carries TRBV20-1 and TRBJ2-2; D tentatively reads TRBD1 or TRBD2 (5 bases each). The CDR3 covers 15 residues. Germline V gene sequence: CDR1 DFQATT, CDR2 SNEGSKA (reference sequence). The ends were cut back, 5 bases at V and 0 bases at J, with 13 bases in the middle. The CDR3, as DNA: TGCAGTGCTTTTACGGGACCACCGAACACCGGGGAGCTGTTTTTT. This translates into CSAFTGPPNTGELFF.

The CDR3 coding sequence is TGCAGTGCTAGGCTGGGGCTTAACACAGATACGCAGTATTTT. The encoded protein is CSARLGLNTDTQYF. V gene TRBV20-1 combines with J gene TRBJ2-3, with D perhaps TRBD1 (5 bases). The V end lost 3 bases, the J end lost 2 bases, and 12 bases lay between the germline ends. This CDR3 is built from 14 residues. Germline lookup yields CDR1 DFQATT and CDR2 SNEGSKA (reference sequence).

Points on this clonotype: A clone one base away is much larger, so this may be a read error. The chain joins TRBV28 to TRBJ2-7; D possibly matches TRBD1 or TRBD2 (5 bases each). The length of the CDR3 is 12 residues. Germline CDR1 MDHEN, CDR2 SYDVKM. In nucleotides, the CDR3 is TGTGTCAGCGGTGGACACCACTACGAGCAGTACTTC. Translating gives CVSGGHHYEQYF.

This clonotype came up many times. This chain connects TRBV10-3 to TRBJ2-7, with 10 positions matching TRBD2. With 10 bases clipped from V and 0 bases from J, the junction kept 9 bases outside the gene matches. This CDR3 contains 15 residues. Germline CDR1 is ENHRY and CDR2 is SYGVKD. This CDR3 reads CATSPTSGLSYEQYF. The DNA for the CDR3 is TGTGCCACCTCTCCGACTAGCGGGCTCTCCTACGAGCAGTACTTC.

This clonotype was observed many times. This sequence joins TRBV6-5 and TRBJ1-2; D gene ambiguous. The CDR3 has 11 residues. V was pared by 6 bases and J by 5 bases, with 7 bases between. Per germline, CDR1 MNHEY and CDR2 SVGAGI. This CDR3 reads CASRSGYGYTF. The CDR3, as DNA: TGTGCCAGCAGATCAGGTTATGGCTACACCTTC.

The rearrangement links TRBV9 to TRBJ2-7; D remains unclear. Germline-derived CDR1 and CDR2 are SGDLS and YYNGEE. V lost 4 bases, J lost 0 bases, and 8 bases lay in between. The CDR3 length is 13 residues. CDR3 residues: CASSPSHSYEQYF. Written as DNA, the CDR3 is TGTGCCAGCAGCCCGTCTCACTCCTACGAGCAGTACTTC.

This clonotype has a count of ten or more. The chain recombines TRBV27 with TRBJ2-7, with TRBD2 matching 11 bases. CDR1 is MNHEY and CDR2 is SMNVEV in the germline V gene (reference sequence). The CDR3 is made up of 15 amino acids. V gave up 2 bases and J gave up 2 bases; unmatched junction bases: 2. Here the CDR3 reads CASSLLSGRAYEQYF. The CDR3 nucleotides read TGTGCCAGCAGTTTACTTAGCGGGAGGGCCTACGAGCAGTACTTC.